This is a list of T cell receptor beta chains from one sample in a study of blood T cell repertoires in COVID-19. Repertoires were generated with immunoSEQ multiplex PCR, while TCRdb's copy carries only in-frame clones and drops some. The data contain over 50,000 clones, 81% of them seen just once; the ten biggest clones take up 15% to 18%. Sequencing was performed on peripheral blood. These receptor sequences come from a man older than 75 with acute or convalescent COVID-19. CDR3s include the opening cysteine and the closing phenylalanine or tryptophan. The D gene is left open where the match is weak. Only some rows state a clone size, as once, few, many or a class for expanded clones.

DNA | CDR3 | J | size | D | V
TGTGCCAGTAGTATTCCAAATTCTGGGGCCAACGTCCTGACTTTC | CASSIPNSGANVLTF | TRBJ2-6 | . | . | TRBV19
TGTGCCAGCAGCTCCCCCCGGGAGGGCATCTACGAGCAGTACTTC | CASSSPREGIYEQYF | TRBJ2-7 | . | TRBD2 | TRBV11-2
TGTGCCAGCAGCTTAGGTCCAGGGACCTACGAGCAGTACTTC | CASSLGPGTYEQYF | TRBJ2-7 | few | . | TRBV7-9
TGTGCCAGCAGTTTACCAGGGGGTACGCAGTATTTT | CASSLPGGTQYF | TRBJ2-3 | . | TRBD1 | TRBV12-3/TRBV12-4
TGTGCCAGCGGCGGGTACACCTACAATGAGCAGTTCTTC | CASGGYTYNEQFF | TRBJ2-1 | . | . | TRBV7-8
TGTGCCAGCAGCCCCGGGACAGGGGCTGGAAACACCATATATTTT | CASSPGTGAGNTIYF | TRBJ1-3 | . | TRBD1 | TRBV7-9
TGCAGCCCGATAGAGAGTGTAGACGAGCAGTACTTC | CSPIESVDEQYF | TRBJ2-7 | . | . | TRBV29-1
TGTGCCAGCCAGGACAGTTCTAGCACAGATACGCAGTATTTT | CASQDSSSTDTQYF | TRBJ2-3 | . | . | TRBV19
TGTGCCAGCAGCGCAGACAGGGGATCTGAAAAACTGTTTTTT | CASSADRGSEKLFF | TRBJ1-4 | many | TRBD1 | TRBV5-4
TGTGCCAGCAGACGCGTTGGTGCGGGGGGGCAGTATTTT | CASRRVGAGGQYF | TRBJ2-3 | . | TRBD2 | TRBV6-5
TGCGCCAGCAGCTTGGGTGGGACTGGTATCACGAATACGCAGTATTTT | CASSLGGTGITNTQYF | TRBJ2-3 | . | . | TRBV5-1
TGTGCCAGCACTCAAAAGGGGGATCAGCCCCAGCATTTT | CASTQKGDQPQHF | TRBJ1-5 | . | . | TRBV6-5
TGTGCCAGCAGCTTCCAGGGGACAAACACCGGGGAGCTGTTTTTT | CASSFQGTNTGELFF | TRBJ2-2 | once | . | TRBV7-3
TGTGCCAGCAGCTTAGAGCTAGCGAGCACAGATACGCAGTATTTT | CASSLELASTDTQYF | TRBJ2-3 | . | . | TRBV5-5
TGTGCCAGCAGCTTATGGGCGGGTTCGGCGGCCCAGTACTTC | CASSLWAGSAAQYF | TRBJ2-5 | . | . | TRBV7-9
TGTGCCAGCAACCCCGGGAGGCAGGGGAGGTCCACCGGGGAGCTGTTTTTT | CASNPGRQGRSTGELFF | TRBJ2-2 | . | . | TRBV7-2
TGTGCCAGCAGCTCTGGAGCGACAGATACGCAGTATTTT | CASSSGATDTQYF | TRBJ2-3 | . | . | TRBV5-5
TGTGCCAGCAGCGTCCCCTCAGGGGAAGCTTTCTTT | CASSVPSGEAFF | TRBJ1-1 | . | . | TRBV9
TGTGCCAGCAGCTTAAACAGTTTGTATGGCTTCTACACCTTC | CASSLNSLYGFYTF | TRBJ1-2 | once | . | TRBV7-2
TGTGCCAGCAGTTCCCCGGGACAGGGACCTCAGCCCCAGCATTTT | CASSSPGQGPQPQHF | TRBJ1-5 | . | TRBD1 | TRBV2
TGTGCCAGCAGTTTCATTTTCGGCAGCGGGCCTGAGCAGTTCTTC | CASSFIFGSGPEQFF | TRBJ2-1 | . | . | TRBV27
TGTGCCAGCAGCGCGGACAGTAGCAATCAGCCCCAGCATTTT | CASSADSSNQPQHF | TRBJ1-5 | . | . | TRBV9